These 16 T cell receptor beta chains were all obtained from the same sample, sequenced in a study of T cell changes during pregnancy in multiple sclerosis. Clones were read by immunoSEQ multiplex PCR, and TCRdb kept only the in-frame ones, dropping some. The sample holds 100,000 to 150,000 clones, roughly 92% seen once. Source: peripheral blood, taken before pregnancy. The origin of the receptors is a female donor with multiple sclerosis, enrolled in a pregnancy study.

This rearrangement joins TRBV6-1 to TRBJ1-5; D is undetermined. Germline CDR1 reads MNHNS; CDR2 reads SASEGT. This CDR3 region has 14 residues. The germline V and J ends were trimmed by 4 bases and 4 bases, with 11 bases remaining between them. CDR3 amino acids: CASSVSEWNQPQHF. DNA for the CDR3: TGTGCCAGCAGTGTCTCGGAGTGGAATCAGCCCCAGCATTTT.

The rearrangement links TRBV5-1 to TRBJ2-7; D unclear. This CDR3 region has 13 residues. V shed 2 bases and J shed 2 bases, with 8 bases lying between them. Germline lookup yields CDR1 SGHRS and CDR2 YFSETQ. CDR3 loop: CASSFETTYEQYF. CDR3 in DNA: TGCGCCAGCAGCTTTGAGACAACCTACGAGCAGTACTTC.

This chain uses TRBV6-5 with TRBJ1-1, with a possible D match to TRBD1 (5 bases). The length of the CDR3 is 15 residues. The V end lost 7 bases, the J end lost 2 bases, and 17 bases lay between the germline ends. CDR1 and CDR2 from the germline V gene are MNHEY and SVGAGI. CDR3 in DNA: TGTGCCAGCAATGAGGTGGGGCGGGGTAACACTGAAGCTTTCTTT. Translated: CASNEVGRGNTEAFF.

This rearrangement joins TRBV5-1 to TRBJ2-7; 7 bases agree with TRBD1. From germline, CDR1 is SGHRS and CDR2 YFSETQ. This CDR3 comprises 14 residues. V lost 0 bases to trimming and J lost 4 bases; unmatched junction nucleotides: 4. The DNA of the CDR3 is TGCGCCAGCAGCTTGGGGACAGGTTTTTACGAGCAGTACTTC. Translated, it gives CASSLGTGFYEQYF.

The chain carries TRBV28 and TRBJ2-1; TRBD1 matches at 8 bases. The trim removed 5 bases at V and 5 bases at J, leaving 5 bases unmatched. The germline V gene encodes CDR1 MDHEN and CDR2 SYDVKM. This CDR3 region has 14 residues. In DNA, the CDR3 is TGTGCCAGCAGTGGGACAGGCCCCGACAATGAGCAGTTCTTC. Translating it yields CASSGTGPDNEQFF.

The CDR3 DNA reads as TGTGCCAGCACCAATGGACAGGGACTCTACGAGCAGTACTTC. Its protein is CASTNGQGLYEQYF. V gene TRBV6-5 combines with J gene TRBJ2-7; TRBD1 matches at 8 bases. With 7 bases clipped from V and 3 bases from J, the junction kept 8 bases outside the gene matches. The germline CDR1 and CDR2 sequences are MNHEY and SVGAGI. This CDR3 is 14 amino acids long.

The chain employs TRBV27 and TRBJ2-5; D may be TRBD1 (5 bases). This CDR3 comprises 14 residues. Trimming left V 2 bases short and J 1 base short, with 8 bases between. Germline values: CDR1 MNHEY, CDR2 SMNVEV (reference sequence). CDR3 coding DNA: TGTGCCAGCAGTTTAAGGGGATCCCAAGAGACCCAGTACTTC. This gives the protein CASSLRGSQETQYF.

This chain connects TRBV27 to TRBJ1-6, with 11 bases lining up with TRBD1. Per the germline V gene, CDR1 is MNHEY and CDR2 is SMNVEV (reference sequence). The V segment lost 8 bases and the J segment 8 bases; nucleotides outside the gene matches: 11. The CDR3 has 16 amino acids. CDR3 bases: TGTGCCAGCCGCGGCCTGGGACAGGGGGATCATTCACCCCTCCACTTT. Translating it yields CASRGLGQGDHSPLHF.

V and J are TRBV5-5 and TRBJ1-1, with TRBD1 matching over 9 bases. J gave up 6 bases and V 3 bases, and 9 bases lay outside the gene matches. The CDR3 extends over 15 amino acids. Germline V gives CDR1 SGHKS, CDR2 YYEKEE (reference sequence). This chain's CDR3 is CASSSTLQGAAEAFF. CDR3 in DNA: TGTGCCAGCAGCTCTACTCTACAGGGGGCCGCTGAAGCTTTCTTT.

This sequence joins TRBV28 and TRBJ2-5, with 7 bases lining up with TRBD1. The CDR3 extends over 14 amino acids. Per germline, CDR1 MDHEN and CDR2 SYDVKM. The V and J ends lost 6 bases and 1 base, in that order; junction bases with no gene match: 5. Here the CDR3 reads CASSSRDSQETQYF. Here the CDR3 DNA reads TGTGCCAGCAGCTCACGGGACAGCCAAGAGACCCAGTACTTC.

This chain links TRBV27 with TRBJ2-3; 9 nucleotides agree with TRBD2. V was pared by 6 bases and J by 5 bases, with 12 bases of the junction left unmatched. Germline CDR1 MNHEY, CDR2 SMNVEV (reference sequence). This CDR3 is built from 16 residues. The CDR3 region is CASRPLLAGKVDTQYF. The CDR3 nucleotides read TGTGCCAGCAGACCCCTCCTAGCGGGAAAAGTAGATACGCAGTATTTT.

The chain employs TRBV28 and TRBJ2-1, with a weak D call TRBD1 (6 bases). Germline lookup yields CDR1 MDHEN and CDR2 SYDVKM. The CDR3 totals 15 residues. V lost 2 bases to trimming and J lost 7 bases, with 15 bases between them. The CDR3 DNA reads TGTGCCAGCAGTTTAAGGGCGTCAGGGGAAAATGAGCAGTTCTTC. Its protein is CASSLRASGENEQFF.

This chain uses TRBV4-2 with TRBJ2-1; TRBD2 is a possible D gene (5 bases). The CDR3 runs 18 residues. The germline V gene encodes CDR1 LGHNA and CDR2 YNFKEQ. Trimming pared 0 bases from V and 8 bases from J, leaving 23 bases between. CDR3 loop: CASSQDLVLTSSAYEQFF. The CDR3 DNA sequence: TGTGCCAGCAGCCAAGATCTTGTGCTTACTAGTTCGGCATATGAGCAGTTCTTC.

The chain has TRBV2 and TRBJ1-5; possible D gene TRBD1, 5 bases. The CDR3 is 16 residues long. The germline V and J ends were trimmed by 3 bases and 1 base, with 13 bases remaining between them. Germline V gene lookup returns CDR1 SNHLY and CDR2 FYNNEI. In DNA form, the CDR3 reads TGTGCCAGCAGTGATAAGTTGCAGGGCAGCAATCAGCCCCAGCATTTT. Protein product: CASSDKLQGSNQPQHF.

The CDR3 sequence is CASSLLWTSGSDTQYF. In nucleotides, the CDR3 is TGTGCCAGCAGCTTACTATGGACTAGCGGGAGTGATACGCAGTATTTT. The chain recombines TRBV7-2 with TRBJ2-3; 13 positions match TRBD2. V shed 2 bases, J shed 6 bases, and the junction held 5 bases outside the gene matches. Germline lookup yields CDR1 SGHTA and CDR2 FQGNSA. CDR3 length equals 16 residues.

This clone was recorded only once. The chain carries TRBV28 and TRBJ1-1, with a possible D match to TRBD1 (5 bases). This CDR3 region has 16 residues. Trimming shortened V by 3 bases and J by 1 base, and 15 bases separated the two germline ends. Germline CDR1 MDHEN, CDR2 SYDVKM. CDR3 sequence: CASSLLGRTPNTEAFF. In nucleotides, the CDR3 is TGTGCCAGCAGTTTGCTGGGGCGGACCCCGAACACTGAAGCTTTCTTT.